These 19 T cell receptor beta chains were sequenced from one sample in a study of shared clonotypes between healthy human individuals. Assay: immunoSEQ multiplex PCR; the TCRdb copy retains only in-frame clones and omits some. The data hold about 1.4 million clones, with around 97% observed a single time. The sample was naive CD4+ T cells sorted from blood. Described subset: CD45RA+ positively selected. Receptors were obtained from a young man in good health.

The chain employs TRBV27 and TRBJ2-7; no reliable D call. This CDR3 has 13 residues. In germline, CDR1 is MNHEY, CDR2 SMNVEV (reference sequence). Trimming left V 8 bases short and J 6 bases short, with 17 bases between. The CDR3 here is CASQAKGSGEQYF. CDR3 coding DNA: TGTGCCAGCCAGGCCAAAGGTTCCGGCGAGCAGTACTTC.

The CDR3: CASSIGGRTGELFF. The CDR3 region has the DNA TGTGCCAGTAGTATCGGGGGGCGAACCGGGGAGCTGTTTTTT. The rearrangement joins TRBV19 to TRBJ2-2; tentative D call: TRBD2 (7 bases). The V gene's germline CDR1 is LNHDA and CDR2 SQIVND (reference sequence). V lost 3 bases and J 5 bases, leaving 10 bases between the germline ends. The CDR3 is 14 amino acids. Using reference TRBV19 and TRBJ2-2 for the parts outside the CDR3, the full variable domain is DGGITQSPKYLFRKEGQNVTLSCEQNLNHDAMYWYRQDPGQGLRLIYYSQIVNDFQKGDIAEGYSVSREKKESFPLTVTSAQKNPTAFYLCASSIGGRTGELFFGEGSRLTVL.

CDR3 DNA: TGTGCCAGCAGTGAATGGGACATAGGGGGCGGGGAGACCCAGTACTTC. Protein sequence: CASSEWDIGGGETQYF. The chain recombines TRBV6-1 with TRBJ2-5; 7 nucleotides line up with TRBD1. This CDR3 has 16 amino acids. V trimming: 2 bases; J trimming: 5 bases; junction bases outside the gene matches: 11. The germline V gene has CDR1 MNHNS and CDR2 SASEGT.

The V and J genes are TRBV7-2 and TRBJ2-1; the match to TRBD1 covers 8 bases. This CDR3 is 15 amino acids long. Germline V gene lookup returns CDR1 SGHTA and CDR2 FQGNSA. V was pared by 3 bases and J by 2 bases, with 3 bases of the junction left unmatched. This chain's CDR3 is CASSFGTGPYNEQFF. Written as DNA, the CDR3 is TGTGCCAGCAGCTTCGGGACAGGACCCTACAATGAGCAGTTCTTC.

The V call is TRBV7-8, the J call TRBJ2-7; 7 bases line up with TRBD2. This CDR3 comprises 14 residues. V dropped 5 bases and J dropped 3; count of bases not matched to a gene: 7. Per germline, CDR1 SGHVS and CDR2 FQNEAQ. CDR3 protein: CASSRPGLSYEQYF. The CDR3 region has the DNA TGTGCCAGCAGCCGCCCGGGACTAAGCTACGAGCAGTACTTC.

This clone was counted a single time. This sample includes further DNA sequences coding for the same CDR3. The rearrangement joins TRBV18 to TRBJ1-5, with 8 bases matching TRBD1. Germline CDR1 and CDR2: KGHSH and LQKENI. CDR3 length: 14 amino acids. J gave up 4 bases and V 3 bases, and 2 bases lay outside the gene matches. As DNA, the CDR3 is TGTGCCAGCTCACCGGGACAGGCGAATCAGCCCCAGCATTTT. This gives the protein CASSPGQANQPQHF.

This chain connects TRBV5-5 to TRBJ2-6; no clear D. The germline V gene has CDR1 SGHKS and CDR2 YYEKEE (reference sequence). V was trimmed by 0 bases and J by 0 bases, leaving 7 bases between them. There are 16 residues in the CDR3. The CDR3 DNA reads TGTGCCAGCAGCTTGGCCGGGCCCTCTGGGGCCAACGTCCTGACTTTC. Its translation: CASSLAGPSGANVLTF.

DNA for the CDR3: TGTGCCAGCAGTTACCAAGGACAGGGTCTCTATGGCTACACCTTC. This translates into CASSYQGQGLYGYTF. The rearrangement uses TRBV6-6 and TRBJ1-2; TRBD1 matches at 8 bases. CDR1 MNHNY and CDR2 SVGAGI come from the germline V gene (reference sequence). CDR3 length equals 15 residues. Trimming at V came to 2 bases and at J to 4 bases, leaving 6 bases not matched to a gene.

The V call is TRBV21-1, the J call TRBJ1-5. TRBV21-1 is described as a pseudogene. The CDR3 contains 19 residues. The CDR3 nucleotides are TGTGCCAGCAGCAAAGCATTTGTCGGCAGTTGCTATAGCAATCAGCCCCAGCATTTT. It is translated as CASSKAFVGSCYSNQPQHF.

CDR3 in amino acids: CASSPRLRGQGEGEEKLFF. The CDR3 DNA reads TGTGCCAGCAGCCCTAGGCTGCGGGGACAGGGCGAGGGAGAAGAAAAACTGTTTTTT. J is TRBJ1-4 and V is TRBV7-9, with 9 bases that match TRBD1. CDR3 length: 19 amino acids. Per germline, CDR1 SEHNR and CDR2 FQNEAQ (reference sequence). V was pared by 5 bases and J by 8 bases, with 21 bases of the junction left unmatched.

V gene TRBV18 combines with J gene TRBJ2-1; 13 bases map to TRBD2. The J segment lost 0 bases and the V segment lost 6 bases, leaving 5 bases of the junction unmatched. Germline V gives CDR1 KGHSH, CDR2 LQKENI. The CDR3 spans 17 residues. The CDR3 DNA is TGTGCCAGCTCCCGCGGACTAGCGGGAGACTCCTACAATGAGCAGTTCTTC. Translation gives CASSRGLAGDSYNEQFF.

The CDR3 DNA follows: TGTGCCACCCGGATCCACCGCACAGATACGCAGTATTTT. Its translation is CATRIHRTDTQYF. The V call is TRBV27, the J call TRBJ2-3; D is uncertain. V lost 10 bases and J lost 1, with 12 bases in between. This CDR3 is built from 13 residues. Per the germline V gene, CDR1 is MNHEY and CDR2 is SMNVEV (reference sequence).

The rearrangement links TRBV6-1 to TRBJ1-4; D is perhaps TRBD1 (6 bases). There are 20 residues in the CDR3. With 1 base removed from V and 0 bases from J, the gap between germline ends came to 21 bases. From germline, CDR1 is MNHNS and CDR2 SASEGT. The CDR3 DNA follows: TGTGCCAGCAGTGAAGGGGACATTGTCGGGAGGCGAGCAACTAATGAAAAACTGTTTTTT. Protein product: CASSEGDIVGRRATNEKLFF.

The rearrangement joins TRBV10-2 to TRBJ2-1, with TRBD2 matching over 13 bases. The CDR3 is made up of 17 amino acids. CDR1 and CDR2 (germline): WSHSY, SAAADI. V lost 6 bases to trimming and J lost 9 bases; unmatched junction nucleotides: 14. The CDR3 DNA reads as TGCGCCAGCAGACTAGCGGGAGGGGGGGTTGGTTGGACTGAGCAGTTCTTC. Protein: CASRLAGGGVGWTEQFF.

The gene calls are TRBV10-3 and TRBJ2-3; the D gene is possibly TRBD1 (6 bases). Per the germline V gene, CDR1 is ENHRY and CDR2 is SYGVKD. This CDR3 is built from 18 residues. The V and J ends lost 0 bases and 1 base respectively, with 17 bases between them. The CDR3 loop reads CAISESTRGGEGTDTQYF. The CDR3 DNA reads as TGTGCCATCAGTGAGTCGACCAGGGGTGGAGAGGGCACAGATACGCAGTATTTT.

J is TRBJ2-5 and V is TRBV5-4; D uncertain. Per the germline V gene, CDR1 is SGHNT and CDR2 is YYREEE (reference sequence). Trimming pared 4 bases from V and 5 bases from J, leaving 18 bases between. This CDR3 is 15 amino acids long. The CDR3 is CASSPIYGPEETQYF. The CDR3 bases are TGTGCCAGCAGCCCGATTTACGGCCCCGAGGAGACCCAGTACTTC.

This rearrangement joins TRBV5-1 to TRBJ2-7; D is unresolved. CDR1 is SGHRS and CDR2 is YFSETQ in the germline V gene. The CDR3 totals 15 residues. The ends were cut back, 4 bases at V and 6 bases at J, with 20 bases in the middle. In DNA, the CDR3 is TGCGCCAGCAGCCCGACGACTGGTCCCCGCGGCGAGCAGTACTTC. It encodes CASSPTTGPRGEQYF.

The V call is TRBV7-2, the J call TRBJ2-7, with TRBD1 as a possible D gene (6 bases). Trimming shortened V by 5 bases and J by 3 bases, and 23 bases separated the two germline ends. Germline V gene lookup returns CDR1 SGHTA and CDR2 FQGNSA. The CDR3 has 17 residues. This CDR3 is CASSLGGGLGWIYEQYF. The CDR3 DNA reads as TGTGCCAGCAGCCTAGGTGGGGGCTTGGGGTGGATCTACGAGCAGTACTTC.

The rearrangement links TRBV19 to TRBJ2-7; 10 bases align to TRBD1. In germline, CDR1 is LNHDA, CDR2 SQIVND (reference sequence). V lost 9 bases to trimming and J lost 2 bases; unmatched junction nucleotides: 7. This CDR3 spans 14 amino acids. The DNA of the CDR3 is TGTGCCAGCGCCGGGACAGGGGATACCTACGAGCAGTACTTC. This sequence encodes CASAGTGDTYEQYF.